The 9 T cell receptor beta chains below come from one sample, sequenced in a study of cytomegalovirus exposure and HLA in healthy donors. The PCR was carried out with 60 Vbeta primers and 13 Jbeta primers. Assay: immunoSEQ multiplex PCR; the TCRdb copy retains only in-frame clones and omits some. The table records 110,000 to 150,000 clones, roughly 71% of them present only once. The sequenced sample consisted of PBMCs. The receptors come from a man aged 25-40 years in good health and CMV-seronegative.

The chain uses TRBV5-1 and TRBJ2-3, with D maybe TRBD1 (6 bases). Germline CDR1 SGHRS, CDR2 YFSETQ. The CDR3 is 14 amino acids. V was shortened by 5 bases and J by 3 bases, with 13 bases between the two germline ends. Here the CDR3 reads CASSLNRETDTQYF. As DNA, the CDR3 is TGCGCCAGCAGTTTGAACAGGGAAACAGATACGCAGTATTTT.

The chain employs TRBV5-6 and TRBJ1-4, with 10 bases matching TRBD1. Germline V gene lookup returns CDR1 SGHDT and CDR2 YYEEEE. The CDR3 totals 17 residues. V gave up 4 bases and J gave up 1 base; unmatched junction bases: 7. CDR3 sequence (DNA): TGTGCCAGCAGCGCGGGACAGGGGCAGGGAACTAATGAAAAACTGTTTTTT. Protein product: CASSAGQGQGTNEKLFF.

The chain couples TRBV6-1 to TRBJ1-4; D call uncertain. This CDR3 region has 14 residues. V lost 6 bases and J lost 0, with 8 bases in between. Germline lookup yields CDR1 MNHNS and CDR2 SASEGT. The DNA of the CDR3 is TGTGCCAGCAGCCCCTATGCAACTAATGAAAAACTGTTTTTT. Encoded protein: CASSPYATNEKLFF.

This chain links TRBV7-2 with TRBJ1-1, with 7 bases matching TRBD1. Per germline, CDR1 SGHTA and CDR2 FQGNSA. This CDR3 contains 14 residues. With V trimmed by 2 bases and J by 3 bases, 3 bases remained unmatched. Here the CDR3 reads CASSLYRGDTEAFF. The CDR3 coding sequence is TGTGCCAGCAGCTTATACAGGGGCGACACTGAAGCTTTCTTT.

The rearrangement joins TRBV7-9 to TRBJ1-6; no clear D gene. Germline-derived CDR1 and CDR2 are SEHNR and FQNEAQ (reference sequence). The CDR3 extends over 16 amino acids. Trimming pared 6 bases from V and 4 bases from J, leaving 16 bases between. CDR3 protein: CASSSLGEYYNSPLHF. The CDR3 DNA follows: TGTGCCAGCAGTTCCCTCGGGGAATATTATAATTCACCCCTCCACTTT.

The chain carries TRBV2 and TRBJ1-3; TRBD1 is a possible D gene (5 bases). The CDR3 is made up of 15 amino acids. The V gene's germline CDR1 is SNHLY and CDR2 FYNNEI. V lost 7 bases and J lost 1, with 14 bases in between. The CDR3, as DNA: TGTGCCAGCAACCTGCAGGGAGGATCTGGAAACACCATATATTTT. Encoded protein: CASNLQGGSGNTIYF.

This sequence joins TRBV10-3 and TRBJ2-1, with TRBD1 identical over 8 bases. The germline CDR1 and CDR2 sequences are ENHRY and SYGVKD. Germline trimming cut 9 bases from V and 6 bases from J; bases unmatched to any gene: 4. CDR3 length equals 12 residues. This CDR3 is CAIDRGSNEQFF. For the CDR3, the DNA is TGTGCCATAGACAGGGGTTCCAATGAGCAGTTCTTC.

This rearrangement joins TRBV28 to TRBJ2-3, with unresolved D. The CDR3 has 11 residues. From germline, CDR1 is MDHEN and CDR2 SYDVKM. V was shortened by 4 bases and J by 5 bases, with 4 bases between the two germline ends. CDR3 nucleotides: TGTGCCAGCAGTTCAAAAGATACGCAGTATTTT. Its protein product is CASSSKDTQYF.

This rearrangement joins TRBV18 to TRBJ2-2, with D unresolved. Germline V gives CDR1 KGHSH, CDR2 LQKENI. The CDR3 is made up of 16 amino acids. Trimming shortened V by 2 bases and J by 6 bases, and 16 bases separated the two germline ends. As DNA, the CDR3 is TGTGCCAGCTCACCAACTAAGAGCTCACAATCCGGGGAGCTGTTTTTT. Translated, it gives CASSPTKSSQSGELFF. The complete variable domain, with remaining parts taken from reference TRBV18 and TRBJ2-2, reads NAGVMQNPRHLVRRRGQEARLRCSPMKGHSHVYWYRQLPEEGLKFMVYLQKENIIDESGMPKERFSAEFPKEGPSILRIQQVVRGDSAAYFCASSPTKSSQSGELFFGEGSRLTVL.